These 20 T cell receptor beta chains originate from one sample sequenced in a study of OX40 agonist ivuxolimab in advanced cancers. Produced via immunoSEQ multiplex PCR; TCRdb's table is partial and in-frame only. The data hold over 95,000 clones, with over 85% observed a single time. Sequenced here: CD4+ or CD8+ T cells sorted from blood, sampled in a trial of the OX40 agonist ivuxolimab. These TCRs come from an adult with an advanced solid tumor such as melanoma, head and neck, liver or kidney cancer.

This sequence joins TRBV28 and TRBJ1-1; D perhaps matches TRBD1 (6 bases). There are 15 residues in the CDR3. With 8 bases removed from V and 0 bases from J, the gap between germline ends came to 16 bases. Germline lookup yields CDR1 MDHEN and CDR2 SYDVKM. The CDR3 is CASLPTGTMNTEAFF. The CDR3 coding sequence is TGTGCCAGCCTCCCAACAGGGACAATGAACACTGAAGCTTTCTTT. Variable domain in full (rest from reference TRBV28 and TRBJ1-1): DVKVTQSSRYLVKRTGEKVFLECVQDMDHENMFWYRQDPGLGLRLIYFSYDVKMKEKGDIPEGYSVSREKKERFSLILESASTNQTSMYLCASLPTGTMNTEAFFGQGTRLTVV.

This clone was observed a single time. The rearrangement links TRBV7-2 to TRBJ2-3; D is unclear. V shed 2 bases and J shed 1 base, with 10 bases lying between them. The CDR3 runs to 15 residues. Germline V gives CDR1 SGHTA, CDR2 FQGNSA. The CDR3: CASSLIGSGTDTQYF. The CDR3 nucleotides read TGTGCCAGCAGCTTAATAGGGTCCGGCACAGATACGCAGTATTTT.

The chain uses TRBV6-5 and TRBJ2-1, with no clear D. The CDR3 runs 12 residues. The ends were cut back, 2 bases at V and 6 bases at J, with 5 bases in the middle. Germline CDR1 MNHEY, CDR2 SVGAGI. The CDR3 bases are TGTGCCAGCAGTTACGGCGGCAATGAGCAGTTCTTC. Its translation is CASSYGGNEQFF.

V gene TRBV5-1 combines with J gene TRBJ1-6; D is unclear. CDR1 and CDR2 (germline): SGHRS, YFSETQ. V was shortened by 3 bases and J by 3 bases, with 10 bases between the two germline ends. The CDR3 runs 15 residues. DNA of the CDR3: TGCGCCAGCAGCTCGGAGAGCAGCTATAATTCACCCCTCCACTTT. It yields the protein CASSSESSYNSPLHF.

V and J are TRBV7-9 and TRBJ2-5; no reliable D call. Trimming left V 1 base short and J 2 bases short, with 5 bases between. Germline V gene lookup returns CDR1 SEHNR and CDR2 FQNEAQ (reference sequence). The CDR3 spans 13 residues. Here the CDR3 DNA reads TGTGCCAGCAGCTTAGTGGGGCAAGAGACCCAGTACTTC. It yields the protein CASSLVGQETQYF.

The J gene is TRBJ1-3, the V gene TRBV28, with D possibly matching TRBD1 (6 bases). Trimming took off 5 bases at V and 4 bases at J, with 12 bases between the two ends. Per the germline V gene, CDR1 is MDHEN and CDR2 is SYDVKM. The CDR3 has 14 residues. CDR3 sequence (DNA): TGTGCCAGCAGTCTTTCAGGGGCGGGAAACACCATATATTTT. This encodes CASSLSGAGNTIYF.

The gene calls are TRBV11-2 and TRBJ1-1; D remains ambiguous. The CDR3 length is 14 residues. Germline V gene sequence: CDR1 SGHAT, CDR2 FQNNGV. Trimming removed 0 bases at V and 7 bases at J, with 12 bases between. The CDR3 sequence: CASSLDRSLGEAFF. CDR3 nucleotide sequence: TGTGCCAGCAGCTTAGATCGTTCATTAGGTGAAGCTTTCTTT.

The CDR3 sequence: CASSPTPSSYNEQFF. The CDR3, as DNA: TGTGCCAGCTCCCCCACCCCGAGCTCCTACAATGAGCAGTTCTTC. The rearrangement uses TRBV18 and TRBJ2-1; no reliable D call. Germline V lookup: CDR1 KGHSH, CDR2 LQKENI. The CDR3 is 15 residues long. V dropped 6 bases and J dropped 0 bases, with 12 bases sitting between them.

This chain links TRBV30 with TRBJ1-1; D possibly corresponds to TRBD1 (6 bases). CDR3 length: 13 residues. Deletions cut 3 bases from V and 8 bases from J, with 16 bases between. The germline V gene has CDR1 GTSNPN and CDR2 SVGIG (reference sequence). In DNA form, the CDR3 reads TGTGCCTGGAGGCTGACAGGTGGGAACGAAGCTTTCTTT. It is translated as CAWRLTGGNEAFF.

The gene calls are TRBV5-1 and TRBJ2-2, with D perhaps matching TRBD1 or TRBD2 (5 bases each). Germline loops: CDR1 SGHRS, CDR2 YFSETQ. The CDR3 length is 16 residues. Trimming removed 4 bases at V and 5 bases at J, with 18 bases between. This CDR3 is CASSDPGPRRTGELFF. CDR3 nucleotide sequence: TGCGCCAGCAGCGATCCGGGACCCCGAAGGACCGGGGAGCTGTTTTTT.

The chain couples TRBV30 to TRBJ2-3; 10 bases match TRBD2. Germline values: CDR1 GTSNPN, CDR2 SVGIG (reference sequence). V lost 1 base to trimming and J lost 14 bases; unmatched junction nucleotides: 18. This CDR3 is 16 amino acids long. The CDR3 sequence: CAWSGTRGPSGGRAYF. In DNA, the CDR3 is TGTGCCTGGAGTGGAACCCGGGGGCCTAGCGGGGGCCGGGCGTATTTT.

This clone showed up just a few times. The V gene is TRBV7-2, the J gene TRBJ1-4; 8 bases map to TRBD1. CDR1 and CDR2 from the germline V gene are SGHTA and FQGNSA. Trimming removed 6 bases from V and 6 bases from J; junction bases left unmatched: 6. This CDR3 comprises 14 residues. CDR3 in DNA: TGTGCCAGCAGTCTACAGGGGGGCCATGAAAAACTGTTTTTT. It translates to CASSLQGGHEKLFF. The variable domain in full, completed from reference TRBV7-2 and TRBJ1-4, reads GAGVSQSPSNKVTEKGKDVELRCDPISGHTALYWYRQSLGQGLEFLIYFQGNSAPDKSGLPSDRFSAERTGGSVSTLTIQRTQQEDSAVYLCASSLQGGHEKLFFGSGTQLSVL.

J is TRBJ2-2 and V is TRBV18; D may be TRBD1 (5 bases). The CDR3 covers 16 residues. The V gene lost 1 base and the J gene lost 0 bases, with 9 bases spanning the gap. Germline CDR1 is KGHSH and CDR2 is LQKENI. This chain's CDR3 is CASSPQQGSNTGELFF. The DNA for the CDR3 is TGTGCCAGCTCACCACAGCAGGGATCGAACACCGGGGAGCTGTTTTTT.

The chain is built from TRBV7-2 and TRBJ1-1; possible D gene TRBD1, 6 bases. V shed 4 bases and J shed 0 bases, with 12 bases lying between them. This CDR3 spans 15 amino acids. CDR1 SGHTA and CDR2 FQGNSA come from the germline V gene. CDR3 DNA: TGTGCCAGCAGCTCCGCGGGGGGCATGAACACTGAAGCTTTCTTT. Its protein product is CASSSAGGMNTEAFF.

The chain has TRBV25-1 and TRBJ1-1; D gene ambiguous. The CDR3 runs 14 residues. Looked up from germline, CDR1 is MGHDK and CDR2 is SYGVNS. Trimming removed 2 bases from V and 7 bases from J, with 14 bases in between. The DNA of the CDR3 is TGTGCCAGCAGTGAACTTCACGGGAGCTTTGAAGCTTTCTTT. Translation gives CASSELHGSFEAFF.

The chain employs TRBV5-1 and TRBJ2-7; no definite D call. Trimming removed 0 bases from V and 1 base from J, with 8 bases in between. This CDR3 comprises 14 residues. Germline CDR1 is SGHRS and CDR2 is YFSETQ. Here the CDR3 DNA reads TGCGCCAGCAGCTTGGAGGGCAGTTCCTACGAGCAGTACTTC. Translating gives CASSLEGSSYEQYF.

The V gene is TRBV9, the J gene TRBJ2-2; D gene ambiguous. V dropped 4 bases and J dropped 9 bases, with 16 bases sitting between them. This CDR3 has 14 residues. CDR1 and CDR2 from the germline V gene are SGDLS and YYNGEE. The CDR3 region has the DNA TGTGCCAGCAGCCCCCGCTTGGGTGTCAGGGAGCTGTTTTTT. Protein: CASSPRLGVRELFF.

V usage is TRBV5-1 and J usage is TRBJ2-3; 7 nucleotides align to TRBD2. The length of the CDR3 is 16 residues. V was pared by 2 bases and J by 4 bases, with 10 bases of the junction left unmatched. Germline lookup yields CDR1 SGHRS and CDR2 YFSETQ. The CDR3 protein is CASSLLPGGQADTQYF. The CDR3 DNA reads as TGCGCCAGCAGCTTACTACCGGGGGGTCAGGCAGATACGCAGTATTTT.

The J gene is TRBJ2-3, the V gene TRBV7-2; a weak D match, TRBD2 (5 bases). Germline CDR1 and CDR2: SGHTA and FQGNSA. The CDR3 length is 15 residues. The V gene lost 1 base and the J gene lost 2 bases, with 10 bases spanning the gap. CDR3 residues: CASSLEGSYTDTQYF. As DNA, the CDR3 is TGTGCCAGCAGCTTAGAAGGGAGTTACACAGATACGCAGTATTTT.

The DNA for the CDR3 is TGCGCCAGCAGCCAAGATCCGAGGGAGAACTATGGCTACACCTTC. Translated, it gives CASSQDPRENYGYTF. The rearrangement joins TRBV4-3 to TRBJ1-2; no clear D. The V gene lost 0 bases and the J gene lost 2 bases, with 10 bases spanning the gap. Germline lookup yields CDR1 LGHNA and CDR2 YSLEER. This CDR3 has 15 amino acids.